This TCR beta chain was sequenced in a study of T cell responses to AZD1222 COVID-19 vaccine. Method: immunoSEQ multiplex PCR; TCRdb's copy keeps in-frame clones and lacks some. The data show approximately 170,000 clones, around 90% seen once. Losses at the gene ends were 7 bases for V and 5 bases for J; bases not matched to a gene: 5. CDR3 length: 13 amino acids. From germline, CDR1 is MNHEY and CDR2 SVGAGI. Overall study results and limits: Two AZD1222 doses significantly raised spike-specific TCR breadth and depth over controls. Clonal diversity was possibly underestimated; the donors were predominantly white British and more often female. Baseline serology detected seropositivity in only a handful of AZD1222 recipients. Mapped onto spike, vaccine-associated CD4 TCRs spanned it and were dominant at 160-218 and 743-854.

About this clone: Its antigen remains unknown.

V usage is TRBV6-5 and J usage is TRBJ1-1; TRBD1 matches 9 bases. This specimen consisted of peripheral blood, obtained 28 days after the second AZD1222 dose. The TCR sequence derives from an adult who received the AZD1222 COVID-19 vaccine. CDR3 bases: TGTGCCAGCACCGCCGGGACAGGGACTGAAGCTTTCTTT. Its protein is CASTAGTGTEAFF.